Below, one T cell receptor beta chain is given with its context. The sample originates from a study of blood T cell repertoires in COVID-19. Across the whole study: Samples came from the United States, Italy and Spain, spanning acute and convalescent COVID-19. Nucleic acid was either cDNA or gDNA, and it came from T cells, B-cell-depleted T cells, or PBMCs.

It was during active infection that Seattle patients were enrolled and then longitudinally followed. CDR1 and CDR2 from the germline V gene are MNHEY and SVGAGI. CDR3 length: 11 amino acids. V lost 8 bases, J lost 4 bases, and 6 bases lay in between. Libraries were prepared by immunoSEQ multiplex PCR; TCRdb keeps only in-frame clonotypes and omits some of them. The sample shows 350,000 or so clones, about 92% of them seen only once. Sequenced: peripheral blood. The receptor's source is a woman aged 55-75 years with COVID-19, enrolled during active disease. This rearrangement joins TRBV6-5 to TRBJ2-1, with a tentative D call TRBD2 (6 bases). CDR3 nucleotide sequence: TGTGCCAGCGCGGGGTACAATGAGCAGTTCTTC. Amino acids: CASAGYNEQFF.